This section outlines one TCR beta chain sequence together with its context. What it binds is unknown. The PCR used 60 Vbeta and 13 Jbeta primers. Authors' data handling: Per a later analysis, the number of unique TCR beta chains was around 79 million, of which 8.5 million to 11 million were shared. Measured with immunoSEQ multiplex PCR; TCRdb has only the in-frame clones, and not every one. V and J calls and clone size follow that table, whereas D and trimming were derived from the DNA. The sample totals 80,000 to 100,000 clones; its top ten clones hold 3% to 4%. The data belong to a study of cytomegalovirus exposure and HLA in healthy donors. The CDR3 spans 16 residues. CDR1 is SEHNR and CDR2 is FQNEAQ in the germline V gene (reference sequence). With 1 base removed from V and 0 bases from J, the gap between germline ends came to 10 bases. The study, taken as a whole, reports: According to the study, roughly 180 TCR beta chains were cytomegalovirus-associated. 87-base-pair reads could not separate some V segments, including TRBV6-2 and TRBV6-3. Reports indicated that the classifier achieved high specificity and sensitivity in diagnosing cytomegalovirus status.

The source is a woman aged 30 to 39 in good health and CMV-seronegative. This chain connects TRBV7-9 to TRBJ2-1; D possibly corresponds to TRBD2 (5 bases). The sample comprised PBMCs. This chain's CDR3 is CASSLERRSSYNEQFF. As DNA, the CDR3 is TGTGCCAGCAGCTTAGAGCGGAGGAGCTCCTACAATGAGCAGTTCTTC.